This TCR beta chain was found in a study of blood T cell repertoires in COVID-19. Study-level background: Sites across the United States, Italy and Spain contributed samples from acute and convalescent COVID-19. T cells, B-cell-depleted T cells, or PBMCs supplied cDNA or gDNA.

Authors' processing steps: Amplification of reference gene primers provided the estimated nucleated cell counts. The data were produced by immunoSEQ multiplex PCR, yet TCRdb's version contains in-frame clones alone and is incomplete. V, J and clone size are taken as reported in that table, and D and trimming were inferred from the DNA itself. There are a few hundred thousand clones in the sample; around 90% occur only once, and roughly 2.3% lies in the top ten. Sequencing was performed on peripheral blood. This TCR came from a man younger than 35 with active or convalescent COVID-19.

Here the CDR3 reads CASSGAWNTGELFF. In DNA form, the CDR3 reads TGCGCCAGCAGCGGGGCCTGGAACACCGGGGAGCTGTTTTTT. This rearrangement joins TRBV4-3 to TRBJ2-2; possibly TRBD1 for D (5 bases). Germline CDR1 reads LGHNA; CDR2 reads YSLEER. This CDR3 has 14 residues. V was trimmed by 5 bases and J by 1 base, leaving 8 bases between them.